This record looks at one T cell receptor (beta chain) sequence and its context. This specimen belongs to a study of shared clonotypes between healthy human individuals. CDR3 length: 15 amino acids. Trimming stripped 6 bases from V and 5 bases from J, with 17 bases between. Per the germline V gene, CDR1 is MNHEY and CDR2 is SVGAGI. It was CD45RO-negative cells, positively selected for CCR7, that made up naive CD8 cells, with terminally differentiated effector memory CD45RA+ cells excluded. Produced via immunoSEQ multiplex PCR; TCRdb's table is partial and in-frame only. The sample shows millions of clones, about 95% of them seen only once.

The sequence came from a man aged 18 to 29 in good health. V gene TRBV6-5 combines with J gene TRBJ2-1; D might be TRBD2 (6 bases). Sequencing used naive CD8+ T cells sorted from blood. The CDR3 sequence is CASSRNPAGNNEQFF. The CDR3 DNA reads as TGTGCCAGCAGCCGAAACCCGGCGGGGAACAATGAGCAGTTCTTC.